This T cell receptor (beta chain) was documented in a study of neurological immune-mediated disorders. TCRdb re-called the 5' RACE reads with MiXCR, one entry per CDR3 protein. Of around 70,000 distinct CDR3 sequences listed, approximately 5% are singletons. Unsorted libraries were derived from 2 million PBMCs stored at -80 C. CDR3 size: 14 residues. This clonotype was counted only a few times. An end of the junction differs from the germline gene, which may be a read error. J is TRBJ1-5 and V is TRBV12-3 or TRBV12-4; D is possibly TRBD1 (6 bases). The sequencing sample was made of PBMCs. This TCR derives from a woman between 65 and 79 years old with multiple sclerosis. The CDR3 here is CASSLDGGRQPQNF. CDR3 nucleotide sequence: TGTGCCAGCAGTTTAGATGGGGGCCGGCAGCCCCAGAATTTT.